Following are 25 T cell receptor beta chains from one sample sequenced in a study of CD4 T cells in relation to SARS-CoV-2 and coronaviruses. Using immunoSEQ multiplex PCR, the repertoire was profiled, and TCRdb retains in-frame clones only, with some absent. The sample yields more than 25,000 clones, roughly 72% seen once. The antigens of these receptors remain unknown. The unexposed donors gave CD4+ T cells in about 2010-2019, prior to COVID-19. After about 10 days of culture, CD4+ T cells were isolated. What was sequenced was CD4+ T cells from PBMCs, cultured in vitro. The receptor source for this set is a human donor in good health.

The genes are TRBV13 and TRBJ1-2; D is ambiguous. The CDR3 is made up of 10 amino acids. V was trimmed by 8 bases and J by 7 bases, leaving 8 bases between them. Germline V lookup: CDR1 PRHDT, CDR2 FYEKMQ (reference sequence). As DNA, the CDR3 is TGTGCCAGCGGCACCGTTGGCTACACCTTC. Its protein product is CASGTVGYTF.

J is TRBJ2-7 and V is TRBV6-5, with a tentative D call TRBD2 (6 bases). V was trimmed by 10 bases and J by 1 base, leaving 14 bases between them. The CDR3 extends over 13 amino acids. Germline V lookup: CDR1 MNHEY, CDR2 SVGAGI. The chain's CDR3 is CAISSGNSYEQYF. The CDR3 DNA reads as TGTGCCATTAGTAGCGGAAATTCCTACGAGCAGTACTTC.

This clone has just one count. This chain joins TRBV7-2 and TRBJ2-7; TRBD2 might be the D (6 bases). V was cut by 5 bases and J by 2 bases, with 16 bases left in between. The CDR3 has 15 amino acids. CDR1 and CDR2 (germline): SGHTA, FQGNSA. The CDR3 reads CASSQPPGLPYEQYF. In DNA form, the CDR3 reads TGTGCCAGCAGCCAGCCCCCGGGACTGCCCTACGAGCAGTACTTC.

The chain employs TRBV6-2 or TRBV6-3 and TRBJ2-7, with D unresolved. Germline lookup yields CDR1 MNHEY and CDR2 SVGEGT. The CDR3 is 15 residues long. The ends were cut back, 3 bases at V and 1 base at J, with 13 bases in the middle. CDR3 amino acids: CASSYGGLVSYEQYF. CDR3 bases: TGTGCCAGCAGTTATGGTGGATTGGTTTCCTACGAGCAGTACTTC.

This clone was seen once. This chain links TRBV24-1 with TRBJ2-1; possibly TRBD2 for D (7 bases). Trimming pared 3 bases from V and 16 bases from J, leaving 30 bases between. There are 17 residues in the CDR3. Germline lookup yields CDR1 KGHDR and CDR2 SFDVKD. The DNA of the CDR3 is TGTGCCACCAGTGATACAACAGGGTCGGATGGGCGGGAGAAGGTATTCTTC. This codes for CATSDTTGSDGREKVFF.

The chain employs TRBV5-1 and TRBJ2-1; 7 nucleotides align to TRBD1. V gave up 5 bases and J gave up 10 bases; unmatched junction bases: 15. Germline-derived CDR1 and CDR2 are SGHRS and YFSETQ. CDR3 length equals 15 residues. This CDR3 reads CASRTAGGLVEEQFF. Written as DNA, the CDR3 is TGCGCCAGCAGAACCGCAGGGGGTCTAGTAGAAGAGCAGTTCTTC.

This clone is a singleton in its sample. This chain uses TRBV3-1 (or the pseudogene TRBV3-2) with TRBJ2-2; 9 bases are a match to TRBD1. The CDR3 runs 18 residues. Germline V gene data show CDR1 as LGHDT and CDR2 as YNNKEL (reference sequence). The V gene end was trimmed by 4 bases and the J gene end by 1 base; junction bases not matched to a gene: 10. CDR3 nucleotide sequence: TGTGCCAGCAGCCCTCAAAGTCCGGGACAGGGGAACACCGGGGAGCTGTTTTTT. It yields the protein CASSPQSPGQGNTGELFF.

The CDR3 coding sequence is TGTGCCAGCAGCCAAGAGCCCCAGCCCCGAGGGGAGACCCAGTACTTC. It yields the protein CASSQEPQPRGETQYF. This chain uses TRBV4-2 with TRBJ2-5; tentatively, D is TRBD2 (5 bases). The germline gives CDR1 LGHNA, CDR2 YNFKEQ. The ends were cut back, 0 bases at V and 5 bases at J, with 16 bases in the middle. The CDR3 runs to 16 residues.

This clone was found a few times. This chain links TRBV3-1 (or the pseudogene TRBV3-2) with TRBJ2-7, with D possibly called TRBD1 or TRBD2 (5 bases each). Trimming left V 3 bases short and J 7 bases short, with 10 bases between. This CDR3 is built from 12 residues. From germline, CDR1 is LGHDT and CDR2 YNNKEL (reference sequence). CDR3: CASSQGTREQYF. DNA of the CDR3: TGTGCCAGCAGCCAGGGGACGCGAGAGCAGTACTTC.

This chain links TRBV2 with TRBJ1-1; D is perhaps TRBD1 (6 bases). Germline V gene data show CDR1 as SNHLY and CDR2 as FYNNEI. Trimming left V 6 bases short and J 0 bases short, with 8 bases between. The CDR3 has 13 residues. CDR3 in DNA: TGTGCCAGCAGGGACAGCGTGAACACTGAAGCTTTCTTT. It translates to CASRDSVNTEAFF.

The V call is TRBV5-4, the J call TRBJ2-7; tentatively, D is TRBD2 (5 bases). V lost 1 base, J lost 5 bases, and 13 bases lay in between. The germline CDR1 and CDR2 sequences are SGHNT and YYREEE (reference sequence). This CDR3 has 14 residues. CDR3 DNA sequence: TGTGCCAGCAGCTTGTCGTATCCGGGGAACGAGCAGTACTTC. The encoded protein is CASSLSYPGNEQYF. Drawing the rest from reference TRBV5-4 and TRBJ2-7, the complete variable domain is ETGVTQSPTHLIKTRGQQVTLRCSSQSGHNTVSWYQQALGQGPQFIFQYYREEENGRGNFPPRFSGLQFPNYSSELNVNALELDDSALYLCASSLSYPGNEQYFGPGTRLTVT.

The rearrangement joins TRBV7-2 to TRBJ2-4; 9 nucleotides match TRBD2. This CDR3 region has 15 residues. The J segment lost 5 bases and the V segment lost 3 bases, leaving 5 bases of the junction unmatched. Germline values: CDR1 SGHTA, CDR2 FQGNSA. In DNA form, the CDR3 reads TGTGCCAGCAGCTTGGGCGGGGGGGCCCAAAACATTCAGTACTTC. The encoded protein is CASSLGGGAQNIQYF.

For the CDR3, the DNA is TGCGCCAGCAGTCCCGGGGGGCAGGGGAACAATGAGCAGTTCTTC. Protein product: CASSPGGQGNNEQFF. The chain uses TRBV5-1 and TRBJ2-1, with a possible D match to TRBD2 (7 bases). CDR1 SGHRS and CDR2 YFSETQ come from the germline V gene. The ends were cut back, 5 bases at V and 5 bases at J, with 17 bases in the middle. The CDR3 is made up of 15 amino acids. The full variable domain, with the rest looked up from reference TRBV5-1 and TRBJ2-1, is KAGVTQTPRYLIKTRGQQVTLSCSPISGHRSVSWYQQTPGQGLQFLFEYFSETQRNKGNFPGRFSGRQFSNSRSEMNVSTLELGDSALYLCASSPGGQGNNEQFFGPGTRLTVL.

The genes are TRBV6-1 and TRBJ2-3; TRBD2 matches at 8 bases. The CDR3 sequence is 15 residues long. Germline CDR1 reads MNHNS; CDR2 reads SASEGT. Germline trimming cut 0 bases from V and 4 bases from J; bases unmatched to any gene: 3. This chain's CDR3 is CASSEAAGGADTQYF. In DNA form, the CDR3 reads TGTGCCAGCAGTGAAGCCGCGGGAGGTGCAGATACGCAGTATTTT.

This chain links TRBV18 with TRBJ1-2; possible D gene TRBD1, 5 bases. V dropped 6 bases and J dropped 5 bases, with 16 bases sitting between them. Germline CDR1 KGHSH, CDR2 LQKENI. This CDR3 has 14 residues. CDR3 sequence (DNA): TGTGCCAGCTCCCCGGACACGGATACTTATGGCTACACCTTC. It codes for CASSPDTDTYGYTF. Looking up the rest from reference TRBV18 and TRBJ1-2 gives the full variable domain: NAGVMQNPRHLVRRRGQEARLRCSPMKGHSHVYWYRQLPEEGLKFMVYLQKENIIDESGMPKERFSAEFPKEGPSILRIQQVVRGDSAAYFCASSPDTDTYGYTFGSGTRLTVV.

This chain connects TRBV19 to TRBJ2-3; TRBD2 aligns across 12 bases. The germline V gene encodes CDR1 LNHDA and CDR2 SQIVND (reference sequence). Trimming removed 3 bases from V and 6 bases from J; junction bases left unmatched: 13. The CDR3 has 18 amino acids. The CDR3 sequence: CASSISHRLAGVVDTQYF. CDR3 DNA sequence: TGTGCCAGTAGTATCAGCCACAGACTAGCGGGGGTGGTGGATACGCAGTATTTT.

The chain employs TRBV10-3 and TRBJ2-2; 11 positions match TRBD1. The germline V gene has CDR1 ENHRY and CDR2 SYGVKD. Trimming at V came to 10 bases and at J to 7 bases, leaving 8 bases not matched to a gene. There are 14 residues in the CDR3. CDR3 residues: CASTGQGDGGELFF. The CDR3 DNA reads TGTGCCAGCACGGGACAGGGGGATGGCGGGGAGCTGTTTTTT.

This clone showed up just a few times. The CDR3, as DNA: TGTGCTAGTGGTTCCCAGCGGGCCCAGGGCACCGGGGAGCTGTTTTTT. It yields the protein CASGSQRAQGTGELFF. The chain combines TRBV12-5 with TRBJ2-2; maybe TRBD2 (6 bases). V lost 4 bases, J lost 4 bases, and 16 bases lay in between. The CDR3 runs 16 residues. Looked up from germline, CDR1 is LGHNT and CDR2 is FRNRAP.

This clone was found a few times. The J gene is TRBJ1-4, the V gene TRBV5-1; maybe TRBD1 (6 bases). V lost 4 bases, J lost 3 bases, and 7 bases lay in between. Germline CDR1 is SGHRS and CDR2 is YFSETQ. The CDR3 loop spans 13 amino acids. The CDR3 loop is CASSRGSNEKLFF. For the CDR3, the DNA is TGCGCCAGCAGCAGGGGGTCTAATGAAAAACTGTTTTTT.

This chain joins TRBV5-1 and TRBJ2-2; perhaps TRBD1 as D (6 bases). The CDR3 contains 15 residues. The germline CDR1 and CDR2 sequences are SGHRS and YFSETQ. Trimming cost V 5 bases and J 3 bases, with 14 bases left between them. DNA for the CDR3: TGCGCCAGCAGACCGACTACAGGGCACACCGGGGAGCTGTTTTTT. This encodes CASRPTTGHTGELFF.

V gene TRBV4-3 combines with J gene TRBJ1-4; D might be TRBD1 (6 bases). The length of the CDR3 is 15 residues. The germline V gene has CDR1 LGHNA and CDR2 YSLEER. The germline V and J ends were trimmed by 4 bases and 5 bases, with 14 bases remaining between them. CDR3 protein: CASSPGGRGNEKLFF. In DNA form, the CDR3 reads TGCGCCAGCAGCCCTGGGGGGCGGGGAAATGAAAAACTGTTTTTT.

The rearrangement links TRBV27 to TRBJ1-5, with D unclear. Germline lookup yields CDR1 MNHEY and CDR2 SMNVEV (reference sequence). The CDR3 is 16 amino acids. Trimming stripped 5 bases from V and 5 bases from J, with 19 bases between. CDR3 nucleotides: TGTGCCAGCAGTCTCACCCCCGTTGCCCGGGATCAGCCCCAGCATTTT. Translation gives CASSLTPVARDQPQHF.

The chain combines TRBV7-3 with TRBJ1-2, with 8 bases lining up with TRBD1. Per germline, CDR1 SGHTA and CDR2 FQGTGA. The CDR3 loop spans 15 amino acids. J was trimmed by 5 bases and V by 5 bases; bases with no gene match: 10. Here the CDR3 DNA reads TGTGCCAGCAGCGAGGCAGGGGGCGCGGGTTATGGCTACACCTTC. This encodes CASSEAGGAGYGYTF.

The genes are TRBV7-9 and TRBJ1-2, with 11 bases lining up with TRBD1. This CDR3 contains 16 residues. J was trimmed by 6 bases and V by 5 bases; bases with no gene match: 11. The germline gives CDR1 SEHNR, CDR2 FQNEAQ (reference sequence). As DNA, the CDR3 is TGTGCCAGCAGCCCTACCCCTGGACAGGGGGCTGATGGCTACACCTTC. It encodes CASSPTPGQGADGYTF.

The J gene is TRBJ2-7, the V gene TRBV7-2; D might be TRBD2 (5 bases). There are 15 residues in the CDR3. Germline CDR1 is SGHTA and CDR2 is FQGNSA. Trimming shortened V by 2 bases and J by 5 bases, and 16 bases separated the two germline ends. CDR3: CASSLNPVIGDEQYF. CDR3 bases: TGTGCCAGCAGCTTAAACCCGGTCATCGGGGACGAGCAGTACTTC.